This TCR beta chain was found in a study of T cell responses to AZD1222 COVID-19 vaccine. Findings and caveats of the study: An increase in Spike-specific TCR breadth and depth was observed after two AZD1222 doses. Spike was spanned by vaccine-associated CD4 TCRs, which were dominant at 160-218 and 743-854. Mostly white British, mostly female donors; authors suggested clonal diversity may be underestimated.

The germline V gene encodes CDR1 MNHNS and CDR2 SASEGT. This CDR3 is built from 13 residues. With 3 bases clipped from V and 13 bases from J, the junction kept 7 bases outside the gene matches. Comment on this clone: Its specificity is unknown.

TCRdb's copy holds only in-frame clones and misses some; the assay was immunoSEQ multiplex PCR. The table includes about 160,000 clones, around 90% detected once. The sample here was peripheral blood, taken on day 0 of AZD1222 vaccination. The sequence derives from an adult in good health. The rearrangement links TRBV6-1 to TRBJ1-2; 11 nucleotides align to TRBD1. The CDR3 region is CASSDRDRGSSTF. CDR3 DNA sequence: TGTGCCAGCAGTGACCGGGACAGGGGGTCTAGCACCTTC.